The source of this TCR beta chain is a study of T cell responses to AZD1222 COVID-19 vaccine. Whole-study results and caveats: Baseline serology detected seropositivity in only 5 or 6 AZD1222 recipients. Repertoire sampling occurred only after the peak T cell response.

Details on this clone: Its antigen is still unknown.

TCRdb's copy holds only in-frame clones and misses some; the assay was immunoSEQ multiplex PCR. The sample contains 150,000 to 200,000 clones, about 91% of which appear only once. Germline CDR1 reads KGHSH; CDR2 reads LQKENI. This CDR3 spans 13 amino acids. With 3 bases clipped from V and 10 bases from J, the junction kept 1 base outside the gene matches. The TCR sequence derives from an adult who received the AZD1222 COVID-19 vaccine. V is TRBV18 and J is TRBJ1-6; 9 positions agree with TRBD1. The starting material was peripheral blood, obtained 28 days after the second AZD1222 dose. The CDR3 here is CASSPGQGSPLHF. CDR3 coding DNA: TGTGCCAGCTCACCCGGACAGGGGTCACCCCTCCACTTT.